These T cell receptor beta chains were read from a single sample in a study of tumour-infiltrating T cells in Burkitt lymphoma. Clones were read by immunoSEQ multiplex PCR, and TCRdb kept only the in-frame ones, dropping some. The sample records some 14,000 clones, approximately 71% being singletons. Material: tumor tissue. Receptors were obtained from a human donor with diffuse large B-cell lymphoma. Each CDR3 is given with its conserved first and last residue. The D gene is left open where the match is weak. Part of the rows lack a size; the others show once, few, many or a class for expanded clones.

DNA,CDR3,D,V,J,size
TGCGCCAGCAGCTTGGAGGAAAGGGGGGCGGCGGGTACGAACACTGAAGCTTTCTTT,CASSLEERGAAGTNTEAFF,.,TRBV5-1,TRBJ1-1,.
TGTGCCAGCAGCTTGGCCCAGGAAGATACGCAGTATTTT,CASSLAQEDTQYF,.,TRBV5-4,TRBJ2-3,few
TGTGCCAGCAGCCTACTACGACTAGACACAGATACGCAGTATTTT,CASSLLRLDTDTQYF,.,TRBV7-9,TRBJ2-3,medium-sized
TGTGCCACCGACGCCCGGACGGCCGGGGAGCTGTTTTTT,CATDARTAGELFF,.,TRBV5-4,TRBJ2-2,few
TGTGCCAGCAACGACCCGGACAGGGAAGTTGGTGAGCAGTTCTTC,CASNDPDREVGEQFF,TRBD1,TRBV7-2,TRBJ2-1,.
TGTGCCAGCAGCGTAGCAAACAGGGGGCGCCCGGATGGCTACACCTTC,CASSVANRGRPDGYTF,TRBD1,TRBV9,TRBJ1-2,.
TGTGCCAGCAGTGCCAGGGACAGGGGGCGAGGATTCAGAAACACCATATATTTT,CASSARDRGRGFRNTIYF,TRBD1,TRBV27,TRBJ1-3,.
TGTGCCAGCAGCTTAGGACAGGGTGGCGGCTACACCTTC,CASSLGQGGGYTF,TRBD1,TRBV11-3,TRBJ1-2,once
TGTGCCAGCAGTGAACAACACCACTACGAGCAGTACTTC,CASSEQHHYEQYF,.,TRBV6-1,TRBJ2-7,once
TGTGCCAGCACCCCAGGCGGGGGGAGCGGCTACACCTTC,CASTPGGGSGYTF,.,TRBV7-3,TRBJ1-2,.
TGTGCCAGCAGTTGGGACACCTACAATGAGCAGTTCTTC,CASSWDTYNEQFF,.,TRBV27,TRBJ2-1,few
TGTGCCAGCAGCGTTGGGGCGAACACTGAAGCTTTCTTT,CASSVGANTEAFF,.,TRBV5-5,TRBJ1-1,.
TGTGCCAGCAGATTTTGGACTAGCGGCACCTGGGATACGCAGTATTTT,CASRFWTSGTWDTQYF,TRBD2,TRBV28,TRBJ2-3,.
TGCGCCAGCAGTGAGTCCAGGACTAGCCTTGCAGATACGCAGTATTTT,CASSESRTSLADTQYF,TRBD2,TRBV10-2,TRBJ2-3,medium-sized
TGTGCCAGCTTCGCGGCGGGAGGGCCGGAGACCCAGTACTTC,CASFAAGGPETQYF,TRBD2,TRBV7-9,TRBJ2-5,once
TGTGCCAGCAGCATTAGCGGGATAAGCTCCTACGAGCAGTACTTC,CASSISGISSYEQYF,TRBD2,TRBV7-2,TRBJ2-7,.